This TCR beta chain was found in a study of blood T cell repertoires in COVID-19. Study overall: From the United States, Italy and Spain came samples of acute and convalescent COVID-19. The cDNA or gDNA used as material had been derived from T cells, B-cell-depleted T cells, or PBMCs.

Enrolled through a virtual design, the participants were between about 18 and 100 years of age and came from roughly 22 US areas. Categorization into cohorts depended on clinical history that participants reported. Clones were read by immunoSEQ multiplex PCR, and TCRdb kept only the in-frame ones, dropping some. The sample gives around 360,000 clones, more than 75% of which show up once; almost 3% is in the top ten. V lost 2 bases to trimming and J lost 2 bases; unmatched junction nucleotides: 12. The CDR3 sequence is 18 residues long. Germline CDR1 SGHRS, CDR2 YFSETQ. The sample consisted of PBMCs or T cells enriched from blood (not recorded which). The chain is built from TRBV5-1 and TRBJ2-5; TRBD1 matches at 10 bases. This clonotype was sampled from a woman aged 25 to 45 who had recovered from COVID-19. CDR3 DNA: TGCGCCAGCAGCTTCCTCCCGGGACAGGGGTGGACTCAAGAGACCCAGTACTTC. Translating it yields CASSFLPGQGWTQETQYF.